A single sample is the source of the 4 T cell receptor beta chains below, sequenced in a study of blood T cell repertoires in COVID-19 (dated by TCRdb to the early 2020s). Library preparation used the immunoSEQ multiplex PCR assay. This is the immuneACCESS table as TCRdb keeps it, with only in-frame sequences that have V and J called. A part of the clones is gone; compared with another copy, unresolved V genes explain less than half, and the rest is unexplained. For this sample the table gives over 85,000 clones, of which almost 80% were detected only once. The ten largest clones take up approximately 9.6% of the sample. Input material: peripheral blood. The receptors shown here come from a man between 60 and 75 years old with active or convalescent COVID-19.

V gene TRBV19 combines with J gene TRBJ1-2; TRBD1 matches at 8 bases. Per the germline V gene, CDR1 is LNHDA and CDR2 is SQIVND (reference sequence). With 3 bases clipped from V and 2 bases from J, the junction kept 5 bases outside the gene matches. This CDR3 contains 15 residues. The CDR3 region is CASSIQGTGNYGYTF. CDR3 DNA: TGTGCCAGTAGTATCCAAGGGACAGGCAACTATGGCTACACCTTC.

As DNA, the CDR3 is TGTGCCAGCAGTCGGACAGAAGATTCACCCCTCCACTTT. Translated: CASSRTEDSPLHF. The chain carries TRBV7-8 and TRBJ1-6, with TRBD1 as a possible D gene (6 bases). The CDR3 contains 13 residues. The V and J ends lost 6 bases and 8 bases respectively, with 11 bases between them. Germline V gives CDR1 SGHVS, CDR2 FQNEAQ.

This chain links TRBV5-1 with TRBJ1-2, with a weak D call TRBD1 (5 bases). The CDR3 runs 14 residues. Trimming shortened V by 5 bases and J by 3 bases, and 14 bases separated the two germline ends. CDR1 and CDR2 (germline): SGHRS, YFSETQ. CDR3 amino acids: CASRIQAADYGYTF. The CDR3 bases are TGCGCCAGCAGGATACAGGCCGCGGACTATGGCTACACCTTC.

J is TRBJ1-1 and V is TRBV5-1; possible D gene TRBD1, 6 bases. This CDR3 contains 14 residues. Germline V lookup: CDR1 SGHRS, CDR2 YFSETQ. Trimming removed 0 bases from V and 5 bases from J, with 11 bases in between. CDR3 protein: CASSLVAGETEAFF. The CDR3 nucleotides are TGCGCCAGCAGCTTGGTGGCAGGGGAGACTGAAGCTTTCTTT.